These 5 T cell receptor beta chains were all obtained from the same sample, sequenced in a study of tumor and adjacent non-tumor tissue in lung cancer. This sample's RNA came from whole unsorted tissue. A modified ARM-PCR protocol with three rounds of nested PCR amplified TCRbeta. TCRdb analysed the multiplex PCR reads with MiXCR anew, one entry per CDR3 protein. The repertoire holds some 99,000 distinct CDR3 sequences, with roughly 77% as singletons. Sequencing was done on a sample of lung tumor tissue. The receptors were sampled from a woman aged 55 to 70 with non-small cell lung cancer.

As to this clonotype: A read error may be the cause here, since a much bigger clone is one base away. The rearrangement uses TRBV6-6 and TRBJ2-2, with D maybe TRBD2 (5 bases). Deletions cut 0 bases from V and 9 bases from J, with 17 bases between. Germline V gene sequence: CDR1 MNHNY, CDR2 SVGAGI (reference sequence). This CDR3 spans 16 amino acids. This CDR3 reads CASSYSKPSKAWELFF. The CDR3 DNA follows: TGTGCCAGCAGTTACTCGAAGCCTAGCAAGGCCTGGGAGCTGTTTTTT.

This clonotype came up once. Compared with germline, one end of the junction differs, possibly owing to a read error. DNA for the CDR3: TGTGCCAGGAGCGCCAGCGGGACGGCCACAGATACGCAGTACTTT. Its translation is CARSASGTATDTQYF. The chain links TRBV11-2 to TRBJ2-3; 7 positions match TRBD2. Germline V gives CDR1 SGHAT, CDR2 FQNNGV. This CDR3 contains 15 residues. Supplemented by reference TRBV11-2 and TRBJ2-3, the full variable domain reads EAGVAQSPRYKIIEKRQSVAFWCNPISGHATLYWYQQILGQGPKLLIQFQNNGVVDDSQLPKDRFSAERLKGVDSTLKIQPAKLEDSAVYLCARSASGTATDTQYFGPGTRLTVL.

To note about this clonotype: Since a much larger clone is just one base distant, this may be a read error. This chain joins TRBV5-6 and TRBJ1-1; D unresolved. CDR3 length: 14 amino acids. The germline V gene has CDR1 SGHDT and CDR2 YYEEEE. Trimming took off 5 bases at V and 2 bases at J, with 13 bases between the two ends. Here the CDR3 DNA reads TGTGCCAGCAGGACAAGGATAGAAAACACTGAAGCTTTCTTT. It yields the protein CASRTRIENTEAFF.

Of note for this clonotype: One end of the junction is discordant with germline, which a read error may explain. The chain joins TRBV11-2 to TRBJ2-2, with TRBD2 as a possible D gene (5 bases). Germline V lookup: CDR1 SGHAT, CDR2 FQNNGV. The CDR3 contains 13 residues. CDR3 amino acids: CTSSFLQTGEPFF. CDR3 bases: TGTACCAGCAGCTTTTTGCAGACCGGGGAGCCGTTTTTT.

The rearrangement joins TRBV6-6 to TRBJ2-1, with D possibly matching TRBD2 (5 bases). The CDR3 is 14 residues long. CDR1 is MNHNY and CDR2 is SVGAGI in the germline V gene (reference sequence). Trimming took 0 bases from V and 8 from J, leaving 11 bases between them. CDR3 coding DNA: TGTGCCAGCAGTTACTCTCTGTACGGGGATGAGCAGTTCTTC. Encoded protein: CASSYSLYGDEQFF.